The entry below describes one TCR beta chain. These data belong to a study of blood T cell repertoires in COVID-19. For the study at large: Collection of acute and convalescent COVID-19 samples took place in the United States, Italy and Spain. T cells, B-cell-depleted T cells, or PBMCs supplied cDNA or gDNA.

Original processing methods: Estimation of nucleated cell counts relied on the amplification of reference gene primers. The assay was immunoSEQ multiplex PCR, and TCRdb's table has in-frame clones only and misses some. V, J and clone size are those of that table, while D and trimming were read from the DNA. The table records more than 130,000 clones, around 80% of them present only once. V gave up 0 bases and J gave up 5 bases; unmatched junction bases: 17. The CDR3 has 19 residues. CDR1 and CDR2 from the germline V gene are LGHNA and YSLEER. The sequence derives from a human donor in a cohort sampled during active COVID-19. This sequence joins TRBV4-3 and TRBJ2-3; TRBD2 matches at 7 bases. The specimen was peripheral blood. CDR3 region: CASSQDRPPGRGSGDTQYF. The CDR3 nucleotides read TGCGCCAGCAGCCAAGATAGACCCCCCGGGCGGGGGTCGGGAGATACGCAGTATTTT.